This T cell receptor (beta chain) originates from a study of OX40 agonist ivuxolimab in advanced cancers. Across the whole study: Enrollees could have had prior anti-PD-1, anti-PD-L1 or anti-CTLA-4 therapy, which more than 30% had received. Findings and limits, study-wide: Some nonresponders also had low normalized T-cell clonal expansion.

This clone has a single count. Its antigen is not known. The repertoire was sequenced with immunoSEQ multiplex PCR; TCRdb's copy has only in-frame clones and lacks some. The table shows 66,000 or so clones, with around 93% occurring only once. The germline gives CDR1 SEHNR, CDR2 FQNEAQ (reference sequence). V was clipped by 1 base and J by 5 bases, with 10 bases between them. This CDR3 is built from 14 residues. J is TRBJ2-3 and V is TRBV7-9; D is ambiguous. Sequencing used CD4+ or CD8+ T cells sorted from blood, obtained in a trial of the OX40 agonist ivuxolimab. The receptor comes from an adult with an advanced solid tumor such as melanoma, head and neck, liver or kidney cancer. The CDR3 DNA follows: TGTGCCAGCAGCTTAGATGGTCTCGGAGATACGCAGTATTTT. Protein product: CASSLDGLGDTQYF. Looking up the rest from reference TRBV7-9 and TRBJ2-3 gives the full variable domain: DTGVSQNPRHKITKRGQNVTFRCDPISEHNRLYWYRQTLGQGPEFLTYFQNEAQLEKSRLLSDRFSAERPKGSFSTLEIQRTEQGDSAMYLCASSLDGLGDTQYFGPGTRLTVL.